This is a list of T cell receptor beta chains from one sample in a study of response to subunit inactivated influenza vaccine. TCRdb independently ran MiXCR on the RT-PCR reads; one entry per CDR3 protein. Of approximately 160,000 distinct CDR3 sequences in the sample, about 10% were seen once. The sample here was CD8+ T cells sorted from PBMCs, taken about 23 months after vaccination. The receptors derive from a man aged 50 to 69 who received an inactivated influenza vaccine. Each CDR3 is given with its conserved first and last residue. A D gene is named only where the DNA matches it firmly. The size field is filled for only some rows; it gives once, few, many or a size class.

j_gene: TRBJ2-7; d_gene: .; v_gene: TRBV2; abundance: few; CDR3aa: CASSPDGGSYEQYF; CDR3nt: TGTGCCAGCAGCCCTGATGGGGGTTCCTACGAGCAGTACTTC
j_gene: TRBJ1-1; d_gene: .; v_gene: TRBV10-3; abundance: few; CDR3aa: CAISESVTNTEAFF; CDR3nt: TGTGCCATCAGTGAGTCAGTTACGAACACTGAAGCTTTCTTT
j_gene: TRBJ2-7; d_gene: TRBD1; v_gene: TRBV4-3; abundance: few; CDR3aa: CASSQDRGHWYEQYF; CDR3nt: TGCGCCAGCAGCCAAGACAGGGGGCACTGGTACGAGCAGTACTTC
j_gene: TRBJ2-7; d_gene: TRBD2; v_gene: TRBV7-2; abundance: .; CDR3aa: CASSQTLAGRSYEQYF; CDR3nt: TGTGCCAGCAGCCAAACATTAGCGGGGCGATCCTACGAGCAGTACTTC
j_gene: TRBJ1-1; d_gene: .; v_gene: TRBV4-1; abundance: .; CDR3aa: CASSPSGGLDTEAFF; CDR3nt: TGCGCCAGCAGCCCATCGGGGGGCTTGGACACTGAAGCTTTCTTT
j_gene: TRBJ2-3; d_gene: .; v_gene: TRBV24-1; abundance: few; CDR3aa: CATSGPSGGPPTDTQYF; CDR3nt: TGTGCCACCAGTGGACCAAGCGGAGGGCCTCCCACAGATACGCAGTATTTT
j_gene: TRBJ2-1; d_gene: TRBD1; v_gene: TRBV7-8; abundance: few; CDR3aa: CASSLGGGLYNEQFF; CDR3nt: TGTGCCAGCAGCTTAGGAGGGGGCCTCTACAATGAGCAGTTCTTC
j_gene: TRBJ2-7; d_gene: .; v_gene: TRBV6-2/TRBV6-3; abundance: few; CDR3aa: CASSYGDISEQYF; CDR3nt: TGTGCCAGCAGTTACGGGGACATAAGCGAGCAGTACTTC
j_gene: TRBJ2-2; d_gene: .; v_gene: TRBV29-1; abundance: .; CDR3aa: CSAPDSLTGELFF; CDR3nt: TGCAGCGCCCCGGACAGCCTCACCGGGGAGCTGTTTTTT
j_gene: TRBJ1-6; d_gene: TRBD1; v_gene: TRBV11-2; abundance: few; CDR3aa: CASSLNQGDNSPLHF; CDR3nt: TGTGCCAGCAGCTTAAACCAGGGGGATAATTCACCCCTCCACTTT
j_gene: TRBJ1-4; d_gene: .; v_gene: TRBV10-2; abundance: few; CDR3aa: CASSESLTPAEKLFF; CDR3nt: TGCGCCAGCAGTGAGTCGCTGACCCCGGCGGAAAAACTGTTTTTT
j_gene: TRBJ1-6; d_gene: TRBD1; v_gene: TRBV20-1; abundance: once; CDR3aa: CSAKPIDRGWVSPLHF; CDR3nt: TGCAGTGCCAAACCTATCGACAGGGGGTGGGTTTCACCCCTCCACTTT
j_gene: TRBJ1-1; d_gene: .; v_gene: TRBV6-1; abundance: few; CDR3aa: CASSLLWGDTEAFF; CDR3nt: TGTGCCAGCAGCCTACTGTGGGGGGATACTGAAGCTTTCTTT
j_gene: TRBJ2-5; d_gene: TRBD1; v_gene: TRBV7-8; abundance: few; CDR3aa: CASSLSGTGGLAETQYF; CDR3nt: TGTGCCAGCAGCTTATCCGGGACAGGGGGTCTGGCAGAGACCCAGTACTTC
j_gene: TRBJ2-2; d_gene: .; v_gene: TRBV11-2; abundance: few; CDR3aa: CASSLVISGELFF; CDR3nt: TGTGCCAGCAGCTTAGTGATCTCCGGGGAGCTGTTTTTT
j_gene: TRBJ2-3; d_gene: .; v_gene: TRBV5-5; abundance: many; CDR3aa: CASVNGHTQYF; CDR3nt: TGTGCCAGCGTAAACGGCCATACGCAGTATTTT
j_gene: TRBJ2-1; d_gene: .; v_gene: TRBV6-1; abundance: .; CDR3aa: CASTPGGGHNEQFF; CDR3nt: TGTGCCAGCACCCCAGGTGGGGGGCACAATGAGCAGTTCTTC
j_gene: TRBJ2-3; d_gene: .; v_gene: TRBV27; abundance: .; CDR3aa: CATRAGATQYF; CDR3nt: TGTGCCACAAGGGCGGGGGCTACGCAGTATTTT
j_gene: TRBJ2-7; d_gene: .; v_gene: TRBV6-1; abundance: .; CDR3aa: CAREQRVSYEQYF; CDR3nt: TGTGCCAGGGAACAGAGAGTCTCCTACGAGCAGTACTTC
j_gene: TRBJ2-7; d_gene: TRBD1; v_gene: TRBV28; abundance: .; CDR3aa: CASSRDRGTAYEQYF; CDR3nt: TGTGCCAGCAGTCGCGACAGGGGGACGGCCTACGAGCAGTACTTC
j_gene: TRBJ2-7; d_gene: .; v_gene: TRBV13; abundance: few; CDR3aa: CASAGEDYEQYF; CDR3nt: TGTGCCAGCGCAGGGGAGGATTACGAGCAGTACTTC
j_gene: TRBJ2-3; d_gene: .; v_gene: TRBV5-1; abundance: .; CDR3aa: CASSLASVPDTQYF; CDR3nt: TGCGCCAGCAGCTTGGCCAGCGTACCAGATACGCAGTATTTT
j_gene: TRBJ2-1; d_gene: .; v_gene: TRBV4-2; abundance: .; CDR3aa: CASRQDEGFYNEQFF; CDR3nt: TGTGCCAGCCGCCAAGATGAGGGATTCTACAATGAGCAGTTCTTC
j_gene: TRBJ2-3; d_gene: TRBD2; v_gene: TRBV20-1; abundance: .; CDR3aa: CSARDGREGYTDTQYF; CDR3nt: TGCAGTGCTAGAGATGGGCGGGAGGGCTACACAGATACGCAGTATTTT
j_gene: TRBJ2-7; d_gene: TRBD2; v_gene: TRBV20-1; abundance: .; CDR3aa: CSARRLAGATYEQYF; CDR3nt: TGCAGTGCTAGAAGACTAGCGGGAGCCACCTACGAGCAGTACTTC
j_gene: TRBJ2-2; d_gene: TRBD2; v_gene: TRBV6-1; abundance: few; CDR3aa: CASTLAGARGTGELFF; CDR3nt: TGTGCCAGCACACTAGCGGGGGCCCGAGGCACCGGGGAGCTGTTTTTT
j_gene: TRBJ2-1; d_gene: .; v_gene: TRBV4-3; abundance: .; CDR3aa: CASSQVKNEQFF; CDR3nt: TGCGCCAGCAGCCAGGTGAAGAATGAGCAGTTCTTC
j_gene: TRBJ2-1; d_gene: TRBD2; v_gene: TRBV29-1; abundance: many; CDR3aa: CSVERGIAGGPHEQFF; CDR3nt: TGCAGCGTTGAAAGAGGTATAGCGGGAGGGCCCCATGAGCAGTTCTTC
j_gene: TRBJ2-7; d_gene: TRBD1; v_gene: TRBV5-6; abundance: .; CDR3aa: CASSLGGQVSYEQYF; CDR3nt: TGTGCCAGCAGCTTGGGGGGACAGGTTTCCTACGAGCAGTACTTC
j_gene: TRBJ2-7; d_gene: .; v_gene: TRBV14; abundance: few; CDR3aa: CASSQGRSWASEQYF; CDR3nt: TGTGCCAGCAGCCAAGGACGCTCGTGGGCCTCCGAGCAGTACTTC
j_gene: TRBJ2-7; d_gene: TRBD2; v_gene: TRBV9; abundance: few; CDR3aa: CASSEGLAGSYEQYF; CDR3nt: TGTGCCAGCAGCGAGGGACTAGCGGGGTCCTACGAGCAGTACTTC
j_gene: TRBJ2-7; d_gene: .; v_gene: TRBV25-1; abundance: .; CDR3aa: CASSGEMRLSPYEQYF; CDR3nt: TGTGCCAGCAGTGGGGAAATGCGCCTTTCACCCTACGAGCAGTACTTC
j_gene: TRBJ2-7; d_gene: TRBD1; v_gene: TRBV20-1; abundance: few; CDR3aa: CSASRDRGYEQYF; CDR3nt: TGCAGTGCTAGTAGGGACAGGGGTTACGAGCAGTACTTC
j_gene: TRBJ2-1; d_gene: .; v_gene: TRBV11-2; abundance: many; CDR3aa: CASSSQVFHSYNEQFF; CDR3nt: TGTGCCAGCAGCTCACAGGTCTTTCACTCCTACAATGAGCAGTTCTTC
j_gene: TRBJ1-4; d_gene: .; v_gene: TRBV7-9; abundance: few; CDR3aa: CASSNVGKLFF; CDR3nt: TGTGCCAGCAGCAATGTCGGAAAACTGTTTTTT
j_gene: TRBJ2-5; d_gene: TRBD2; v_gene: TRBV7-2; abundance: few; CDR3aa: CASSLATSGGRKETQYF; CDR3nt: TGTGCCAGCAGCTTAGCGACGAGCGGGGGGCGAAAAGAGACCCAGTACTTC
j_gene: TRBJ1-1; d_gene: .; v_gene: TRBV30; abundance: many; CDR3aa: CAWSVRENTEAFF; CDR3nt: TGTGCCTGGAGTGTACGAGAGAACACTGAAGCTTTCTTT
j_gene: TRBJ2-7; d_gene: .; v_gene: TRBV28; abundance: many; CDR3aa: CASSPGYWSEQYF; CDR3nt: TGTGCCAGCAGCCCAGGGTACTGGAGCGAGCAGTACTTC
j_gene: TRBJ1-1; d_gene: .; v_gene: TRBV27; abundance: few; CDR3aa: CASKDSDTEAFF; CDR3nt: TGTGCCAGCAAAGACTCGGACACTGAAGCTTTCTTT
j_gene: TRBJ2-5; d_gene: TRBD1; v_gene: TRBV6-1; abundance: .; CDR3aa: CASSATGRQETQYF; CDR3nt: TGTGCCAGCAGTGCGACAGGGCGGCAAGAGACCCAGTACTTC
j_gene: TRBJ2-7; d_gene: .; v_gene: TRBV5-5; abundance: few; CDR3aa: CASSFSRTASYEQYF; CDR3nt: TGTGCCAGCAGCTTCAGCCGGACGGCCTCCTACGAGCAGTACTTC
j_gene: TRBJ2-7; d_gene: TRBD1; v_gene: TRBV5-1; abundance: .; CDR3aa: CASSAGQGSYEQYF; CDR3nt: TGCGCCAGCAGCGCCGGACAGGGTTCCTACGAGCAGTACTTC
j_gene: TRBJ2-5; d_gene: .; v_gene: TRBV12-3/TRBV12-4; abundance: few; CDR3aa: CASSLATRGLEETQYF; CDR3nt: TGTGCCAGCAGTTTAGCGACGAGGGGCCTGGAAGAGACCCAGTACTTC
j_gene: TRBJ2-6; d_gene: TRBD1; v_gene: TRBV27; abundance: .; CDR3aa: CASGSGTAISGANVLTF; CDR3nt: TGTGCCAGCGGCTCCGGGACAGCGATCTCTGGGGCCAACGTCCTGACTTTC
j_gene: TRBJ2-1; d_gene: TRBD1; v_gene: TRBV4-3; abundance: few; CDR3aa: CASSPVTGGLSDEQFF; CDR3nt: TGCGCCAGCAGCCCCGTAACAGGGGGTTTAAGCGATGAGCAGTTCTTC
j_gene: TRBJ2-7; d_gene: .; v_gene: TRBV29-1; abundance: .; CDR3aa: CSVEVAGQPSYYEQYF; CDR3nt: TGCAGCGTTGAAGTGGCAGGGCAACCCTCCTACTACGAGCAGTACTTC
j_gene: TRBJ1-1; d_gene: .; v_gene: TRBV4-1; abundance: .; CDR3aa: CASSPSDRAFKDEAFF; CDR3nt: TGCGCCAGCAGCCCTTCGGACAGAGCCTTTAAAGATGAAGCTTTCTTT
j_gene: TRBJ2-1; d_gene: .; v_gene: TRBV12-3/TRBV12-4; abundance: few; CDR3aa: CASSLRPGRSYNEQFF; CDR3nt: TGTGCCAGCAGTTTACGCCCAGGGCGCTCCTACAATGAGCAGTTCTTC
j_gene: TRBJ1-1; d_gene: TRBD1; v_gene: TRBV20-1; abundance: few; CDR3aa: CSARVRYRGDTEAFF; CDR3nt: TGCAGTGCTAGAGTTAGGTACAGGGGAGACACTGAAGCTTTCTTT
j_gene: TRBJ2-5; d_gene: .; v_gene: TRBV6-2/TRBV6-3; abundance: .; CDR3aa: CASSPTAYQETQYF; CDR3nt: TGTGCCAGCAGTCCCACCGCCTACCAAGAGACCCAGTACTTC
j_gene: TRBJ2-7; d_gene: .; v_gene: TRBV6-5; abundance: few; CDR3aa: CASSYRDTSYEQYF; CDR3nt: TGTGCCAGCAGTTACCGGGACACCTCCTACGAGCAGTACTTC
j_gene: TRBJ2-3; d_gene: .; v_gene: TRBV7-9; abundance: .; CDR3aa: CASSFSREVDTQYF; CDR3nt: TGTGCCAGCAGCTTCAGCAGGGAGGTAGATACGCAGTATTTT
j_gene: TRBJ2-7; d_gene: TRBD1; v_gene: TRBV19; abundance: few; CDR3aa: CASSAGQDTYEQYF; CDR3nt: TGTGCCAGTAGTGCCGGACAGGATACCTACGAGCAGTACTTC
j_gene: TRBJ1-2; d_gene: .; v_gene: TRBV7-2; abundance: few; CDR3aa: CASSSGHVPRGYTF; CDR3nt: TGTGCCAGCAGCTCCGGACACGTCCCGCGTGGCTACACCTTC
j_gene: TRBJ2-7; d_gene: .; v_gene: TRBV7-2; abundance: .; CDR3aa: CASSPGLGEQYF; CDR3nt: TGTGCCAGCAGCCCTGGGCTGGGCGAGCAGTACTTC
j_gene: TRBJ2-5; d_gene: .; v_gene: TRBV12-3/TRBV12-4; abundance: many; CDR3aa: CASRLRWGLTETQYF; CDR3nt: TGTGCCAGCAGACTGAGGTGGGGCCTCACGGAGACCCAGTACTTC
j_gene: TRBJ2-1; d_gene: TRBD1; v_gene: TRBV12-3/TRBV12-4; abundance: many; CDR3aa: CASGRQGESNEQFF; CDR3nt: TGTGCCAGCGGGCGACAGGGGGAGAGCAATGAGCAGTTCTTC